This note documents a single T cell receptor beta chain sequence. Its antigen is currently unknown. Assay: immunoSEQ multiplex PCR; the TCRdb copy retains only in-frame clones and omits some. Of approximately 2,000,000 clones in the sample, over 85% were seen once. This entry belongs to a study of shared clonotypes between healthy human individuals. Turning to the study itself: Each donor's CD8 memory used one plate, CD8 naive two, each CD4 subset three. General study findings and limits: What limited the represented genetic and exposure-history diversity was the small number of donors. Researchers found naive subsets generally carried larger estimated richness than memory subsets.

The naive CD8 subset, CD45RO-negative cells positively selected for CCR7, excluded terminally differentiated effector memory CD45RA+ cells. The study drew its donors from healthy HIV-negative adults without recent acute infections or vaccinations. With V trimmed by 8 bases and J by 5 bases, 4 bases remained unmatched. The CDR3 extends over 13 amino acids. Germline V gene sequence: CDR1 MDHEN, CDR2 SYDVKM. This TCR was recovered from a man between 18 and 35 years old in good health. Some clones in this sample may be carry-over from other donors' samples. The material sequenced was naive CD8+ T cells from PBMCs. This chain links TRBV28 with TRBJ2-7; 12 bases are shared with TRBD2. The DNA for the CDR3 is TGTGCCAGCCGTGGACTAGCGGGAAACGAGCAGTACTTC. Translation gives CASRGLAGNEQYF.